Listed below are T cell receptor beta chains from one sample, sequenced in a study of long-term antiretroviral therapy in people with HIV. Libraries were prepared by immunoSEQ multiplex PCR; TCRdb keeps only in-frame clonotypes and omits some of them. The sample comprises tens of thousands of clones, 70% to 90% of which are singletons, and under 7.5% rests with the top ten. The specimen comprised unsorted PBMCs, sampled around 5 years before starting antiretroviral therapy. The receptors derive from a man in his fifties or sixties with HIV. Both conserved end residues are part of each CDR3. D genes are given only for firm matches. The size of a clone is reported for some rows only, either as once, few or many, or as a class for expanded clones.

d_call	cdr3_length	v_call	clone_size	j_call	cdr3_aa	cdr3_nt
TRBD2	16	TRBV4-3	-	TRBJ2-2	CASSHREGRGTGELFF	TGCGCCAGCAGCCACAGGGAGGGTAGGGGCACCGGGGAGCTGTTTTTT
TRBD1	17	TRBV19	-	TRBJ1-3	CASRPLGTANSGNTIYF	TGTGCCAGTAGACCGTTAGGGACAGCGAACTCTGGAAACACCATATATTTT
-	14	TRBV19	-	TRBJ1-2	CATAPVEGLYGYTF	TGTGCCACCGCACCAGTAGAGGGTCTTTATGGCTACACCTTC
TRBD2	18	TRBV10-3	-	TRBJ2-1	CAISDEVLAGMAHNEQFF	TGTGCCATCAGTGATGAGGTCCTAGCGGGAATGGCGCACAATGAGCAGTTCTTC
-	14	TRBV7-2	-	TRBJ2-2	CASSPTWNTGELFF	TGTGCCAGCAGCCCGACCTGGAACACCGGGGAGCTGTTTTTT
TRBD2	18	TRBV5-6	-	TRBJ2-5	CASSFSLAGGDLRETQYF	TGTGCCAGCAGCTTTAGTCTAGCGGGAGGCGACCTACGGGAGACCCAGTACTTC
-	13	TRBV9	few	TRBJ1-2	CASSVGGTYGYTF	TGTGCCAGCAGCGTAGGGGGAACCTATGGCTACACCTTC
-	15	TRBV5-3	-	TRBJ1-1	CARSSSAEMNTEAFF	TGTGCCAGAAGCTCGTCTGCAGAGATGAACACTGAAGCTTTCTTT
-	17	TRBV7-9	-	TRBJ1-5	CASSRGGSRESTQPQHF	TGTGCCAGCAGCCGCGGGGGGAGCAGGGAATCTACTCAGCCCCAGCATTTT
-	14	TRBV6-5	-	TRBJ1-3	CASSYSRSGNTIYF	TGTGCCAGCAGTTACTCGAGATCTGGAAACACCATATATTTT
TRBD1	14	TRBV5-4	-	TRBJ1-1	CASSPRGPYTEAFF	TGTGCCAGCAGCCCCAGGGGGCCTTACACTGAAGCTTTCTTT
-	15	TRBV15	-	TRBJ1-4	CATSRNPRGIGKLFF	TGTGCCACCAGCCGGAACCCCCGGGGGATTGGGAAACTGTTTTTT
-	14	TRBV25-1	-	TRBJ2-1	CASSVWYSYNEQFF	TGTGCCAGCAGTGTTTGGTACTCCTACAATGAGCAGTTCTTC
-	13	TRBV5-1	once	TRBJ1-1	CASSGVTDTEAFF	TGCGCCAGCAGCGGGGTAACGGACACTGAAGCTTTCTTT
-	16	TRBV11-2	-	TRBJ2-3	CASSLDRRTATDTQYF	TGTGCCAGCAGCTTAGACCGAAGGACAGCCACAGATACGCAGTATTTT
TRBD1	15	TRBV2	-	TRBJ2-3	CASKTGTESTDTQYF	TGTGCCAGCAAGACCGGGACAGAAAGCACAGATACGCAGTATTTT
-	15	TRBV6-5	-	TRBJ2-7	CASTPLGSKYGSQYF	TGTGCCAGCACCCCCCTTGGGAGCAAGTACGGTTCTCAGTACTTC
-	14	TRBV5-5	-	TRBJ2-3	CASSLTTLADTQYF	TGTGCCAGCAGCTTGACGACGTTGGCAGATACGCAGTATTTT
TRBD1	15	TRBV5-8	-	TRBJ1-2	CASSSLRTGMDGYTF	TGTGCCAGCAGCTCATTGAGGACAGGGATGGATGGCTACACCTTC
-	14	TRBV7-2	-	TRBJ2-1	CASTFQGGSNEQFF	TGTGCCAGCACCTTCCAGGGGGGGAGTAATGAGCAGTTCTTC
-	13	TRBV6-1	-	TRBJ1-2	CASSEALRGGYTF	TGTGCCAGCAGTGAAGCGCTTAGGGGGGGCTACACCTTC
-	14	TRBV30	-	TRBJ2-7	CAWSWGAPVSEQYF	TGTGCCTGGAGTTGGGGGGCACCAGTCTCCGAGCAGTACTTC
-	14	TRBV7-2	-	TRBJ2-5	CASSFFGSQETQYF	TGTGCCAGCAGCTTTTTTGGCTCACAAGAGACCCAGTACTTC
-	16	TRBV18	-	TRBJ2-7	CASSRTSSPTIYEQYF	TGTGCCAGCTCGCGTACTAGCTCTCCTACAATCTACGAGCAGTACTTC
-	14	TRBV15	-	TRBJ2-3	CATSGQVPGGTQYF	TGTGCCACCAGCGGACAGGTTCCCGGGGGTACGCAGTATTTT
TRBD2	16	TRBV27	-	TRBJ2-1	CASSFVAGVVYNEQFF	TGTGCCAGCAGTTTCGTAGCGGGAGTAGTCTACAATGAGCAGTTCTTC